This T cell receptor (beta chain) was retrieved from a study of blood T cell repertoires in COVID-19. As processed by the authors: Amplification of reference gene primers was used by the study to estimate nucleated cell counts. Only in-frame clones appear in the TCRdb table, and some are missing; sequencing was by immunoSEQ multiplex PCR. V and J calls and clone size follow that table, whereas D and trimming were derived from the DNA. The sample holds about 140,000 clones; more than 75% are singletons and the top ten take roughly 10%. V lost 8 bases and J lost 1, with 12 bases in between. This CDR3 comprises 13 residues. Germline V gene sequence: CDR1 LNHDA, CDR2 SQIVND (reference sequence). All enrollees were roughly 18 to 100 years old and from under 25 US areas. For recovered donors of Cohort 3, there were two negative PCRs, clearance, or symptom resolution.

The origin of this receptor is a man aged 55 to 70 who had recovered from COVID-19. The sequenced sample consisted of PBMCs or T cells enriched from blood (not recorded which). This rearrangement joins TRBV19 to TRBJ2-7; tentative D call: TRBD1 (6 bases). The CDR3 nucleotides are TGTGCCAGTGCGCCCCAGGGGTCCTACGAGCAGTACTTC. Amino acid sequence: CASAPQGSYEQYF.